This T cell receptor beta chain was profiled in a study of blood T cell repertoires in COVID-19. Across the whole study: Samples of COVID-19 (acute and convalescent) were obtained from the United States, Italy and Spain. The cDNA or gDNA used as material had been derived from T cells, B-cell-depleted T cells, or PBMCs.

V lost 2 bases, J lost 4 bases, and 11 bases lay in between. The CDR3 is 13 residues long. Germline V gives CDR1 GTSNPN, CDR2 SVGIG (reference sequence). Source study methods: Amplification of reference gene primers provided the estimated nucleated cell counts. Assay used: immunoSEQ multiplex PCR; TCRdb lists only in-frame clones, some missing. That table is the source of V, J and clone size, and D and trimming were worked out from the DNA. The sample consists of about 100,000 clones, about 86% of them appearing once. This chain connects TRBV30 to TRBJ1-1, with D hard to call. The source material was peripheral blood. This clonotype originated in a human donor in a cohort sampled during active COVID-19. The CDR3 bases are TGTGCCTGGAGTACGACACCGTTCACTGAAGCTTTCTTT. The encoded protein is CAWSTTPFTEAFF.